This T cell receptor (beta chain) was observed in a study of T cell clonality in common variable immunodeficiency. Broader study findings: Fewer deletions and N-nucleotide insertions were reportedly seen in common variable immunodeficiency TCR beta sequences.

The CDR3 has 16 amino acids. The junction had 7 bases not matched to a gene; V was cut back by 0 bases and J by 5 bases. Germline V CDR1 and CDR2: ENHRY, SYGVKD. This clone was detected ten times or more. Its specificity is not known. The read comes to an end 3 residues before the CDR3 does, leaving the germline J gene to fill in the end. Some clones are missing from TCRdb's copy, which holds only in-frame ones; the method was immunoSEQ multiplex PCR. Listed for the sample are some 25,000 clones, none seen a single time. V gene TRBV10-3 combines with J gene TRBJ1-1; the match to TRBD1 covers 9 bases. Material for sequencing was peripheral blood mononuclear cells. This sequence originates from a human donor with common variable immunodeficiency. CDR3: CAISESKGQGLTEAFF. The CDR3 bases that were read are TGTGCCATCAGTGAGTCTAAGGGACAGGGTCTGACTGAA.